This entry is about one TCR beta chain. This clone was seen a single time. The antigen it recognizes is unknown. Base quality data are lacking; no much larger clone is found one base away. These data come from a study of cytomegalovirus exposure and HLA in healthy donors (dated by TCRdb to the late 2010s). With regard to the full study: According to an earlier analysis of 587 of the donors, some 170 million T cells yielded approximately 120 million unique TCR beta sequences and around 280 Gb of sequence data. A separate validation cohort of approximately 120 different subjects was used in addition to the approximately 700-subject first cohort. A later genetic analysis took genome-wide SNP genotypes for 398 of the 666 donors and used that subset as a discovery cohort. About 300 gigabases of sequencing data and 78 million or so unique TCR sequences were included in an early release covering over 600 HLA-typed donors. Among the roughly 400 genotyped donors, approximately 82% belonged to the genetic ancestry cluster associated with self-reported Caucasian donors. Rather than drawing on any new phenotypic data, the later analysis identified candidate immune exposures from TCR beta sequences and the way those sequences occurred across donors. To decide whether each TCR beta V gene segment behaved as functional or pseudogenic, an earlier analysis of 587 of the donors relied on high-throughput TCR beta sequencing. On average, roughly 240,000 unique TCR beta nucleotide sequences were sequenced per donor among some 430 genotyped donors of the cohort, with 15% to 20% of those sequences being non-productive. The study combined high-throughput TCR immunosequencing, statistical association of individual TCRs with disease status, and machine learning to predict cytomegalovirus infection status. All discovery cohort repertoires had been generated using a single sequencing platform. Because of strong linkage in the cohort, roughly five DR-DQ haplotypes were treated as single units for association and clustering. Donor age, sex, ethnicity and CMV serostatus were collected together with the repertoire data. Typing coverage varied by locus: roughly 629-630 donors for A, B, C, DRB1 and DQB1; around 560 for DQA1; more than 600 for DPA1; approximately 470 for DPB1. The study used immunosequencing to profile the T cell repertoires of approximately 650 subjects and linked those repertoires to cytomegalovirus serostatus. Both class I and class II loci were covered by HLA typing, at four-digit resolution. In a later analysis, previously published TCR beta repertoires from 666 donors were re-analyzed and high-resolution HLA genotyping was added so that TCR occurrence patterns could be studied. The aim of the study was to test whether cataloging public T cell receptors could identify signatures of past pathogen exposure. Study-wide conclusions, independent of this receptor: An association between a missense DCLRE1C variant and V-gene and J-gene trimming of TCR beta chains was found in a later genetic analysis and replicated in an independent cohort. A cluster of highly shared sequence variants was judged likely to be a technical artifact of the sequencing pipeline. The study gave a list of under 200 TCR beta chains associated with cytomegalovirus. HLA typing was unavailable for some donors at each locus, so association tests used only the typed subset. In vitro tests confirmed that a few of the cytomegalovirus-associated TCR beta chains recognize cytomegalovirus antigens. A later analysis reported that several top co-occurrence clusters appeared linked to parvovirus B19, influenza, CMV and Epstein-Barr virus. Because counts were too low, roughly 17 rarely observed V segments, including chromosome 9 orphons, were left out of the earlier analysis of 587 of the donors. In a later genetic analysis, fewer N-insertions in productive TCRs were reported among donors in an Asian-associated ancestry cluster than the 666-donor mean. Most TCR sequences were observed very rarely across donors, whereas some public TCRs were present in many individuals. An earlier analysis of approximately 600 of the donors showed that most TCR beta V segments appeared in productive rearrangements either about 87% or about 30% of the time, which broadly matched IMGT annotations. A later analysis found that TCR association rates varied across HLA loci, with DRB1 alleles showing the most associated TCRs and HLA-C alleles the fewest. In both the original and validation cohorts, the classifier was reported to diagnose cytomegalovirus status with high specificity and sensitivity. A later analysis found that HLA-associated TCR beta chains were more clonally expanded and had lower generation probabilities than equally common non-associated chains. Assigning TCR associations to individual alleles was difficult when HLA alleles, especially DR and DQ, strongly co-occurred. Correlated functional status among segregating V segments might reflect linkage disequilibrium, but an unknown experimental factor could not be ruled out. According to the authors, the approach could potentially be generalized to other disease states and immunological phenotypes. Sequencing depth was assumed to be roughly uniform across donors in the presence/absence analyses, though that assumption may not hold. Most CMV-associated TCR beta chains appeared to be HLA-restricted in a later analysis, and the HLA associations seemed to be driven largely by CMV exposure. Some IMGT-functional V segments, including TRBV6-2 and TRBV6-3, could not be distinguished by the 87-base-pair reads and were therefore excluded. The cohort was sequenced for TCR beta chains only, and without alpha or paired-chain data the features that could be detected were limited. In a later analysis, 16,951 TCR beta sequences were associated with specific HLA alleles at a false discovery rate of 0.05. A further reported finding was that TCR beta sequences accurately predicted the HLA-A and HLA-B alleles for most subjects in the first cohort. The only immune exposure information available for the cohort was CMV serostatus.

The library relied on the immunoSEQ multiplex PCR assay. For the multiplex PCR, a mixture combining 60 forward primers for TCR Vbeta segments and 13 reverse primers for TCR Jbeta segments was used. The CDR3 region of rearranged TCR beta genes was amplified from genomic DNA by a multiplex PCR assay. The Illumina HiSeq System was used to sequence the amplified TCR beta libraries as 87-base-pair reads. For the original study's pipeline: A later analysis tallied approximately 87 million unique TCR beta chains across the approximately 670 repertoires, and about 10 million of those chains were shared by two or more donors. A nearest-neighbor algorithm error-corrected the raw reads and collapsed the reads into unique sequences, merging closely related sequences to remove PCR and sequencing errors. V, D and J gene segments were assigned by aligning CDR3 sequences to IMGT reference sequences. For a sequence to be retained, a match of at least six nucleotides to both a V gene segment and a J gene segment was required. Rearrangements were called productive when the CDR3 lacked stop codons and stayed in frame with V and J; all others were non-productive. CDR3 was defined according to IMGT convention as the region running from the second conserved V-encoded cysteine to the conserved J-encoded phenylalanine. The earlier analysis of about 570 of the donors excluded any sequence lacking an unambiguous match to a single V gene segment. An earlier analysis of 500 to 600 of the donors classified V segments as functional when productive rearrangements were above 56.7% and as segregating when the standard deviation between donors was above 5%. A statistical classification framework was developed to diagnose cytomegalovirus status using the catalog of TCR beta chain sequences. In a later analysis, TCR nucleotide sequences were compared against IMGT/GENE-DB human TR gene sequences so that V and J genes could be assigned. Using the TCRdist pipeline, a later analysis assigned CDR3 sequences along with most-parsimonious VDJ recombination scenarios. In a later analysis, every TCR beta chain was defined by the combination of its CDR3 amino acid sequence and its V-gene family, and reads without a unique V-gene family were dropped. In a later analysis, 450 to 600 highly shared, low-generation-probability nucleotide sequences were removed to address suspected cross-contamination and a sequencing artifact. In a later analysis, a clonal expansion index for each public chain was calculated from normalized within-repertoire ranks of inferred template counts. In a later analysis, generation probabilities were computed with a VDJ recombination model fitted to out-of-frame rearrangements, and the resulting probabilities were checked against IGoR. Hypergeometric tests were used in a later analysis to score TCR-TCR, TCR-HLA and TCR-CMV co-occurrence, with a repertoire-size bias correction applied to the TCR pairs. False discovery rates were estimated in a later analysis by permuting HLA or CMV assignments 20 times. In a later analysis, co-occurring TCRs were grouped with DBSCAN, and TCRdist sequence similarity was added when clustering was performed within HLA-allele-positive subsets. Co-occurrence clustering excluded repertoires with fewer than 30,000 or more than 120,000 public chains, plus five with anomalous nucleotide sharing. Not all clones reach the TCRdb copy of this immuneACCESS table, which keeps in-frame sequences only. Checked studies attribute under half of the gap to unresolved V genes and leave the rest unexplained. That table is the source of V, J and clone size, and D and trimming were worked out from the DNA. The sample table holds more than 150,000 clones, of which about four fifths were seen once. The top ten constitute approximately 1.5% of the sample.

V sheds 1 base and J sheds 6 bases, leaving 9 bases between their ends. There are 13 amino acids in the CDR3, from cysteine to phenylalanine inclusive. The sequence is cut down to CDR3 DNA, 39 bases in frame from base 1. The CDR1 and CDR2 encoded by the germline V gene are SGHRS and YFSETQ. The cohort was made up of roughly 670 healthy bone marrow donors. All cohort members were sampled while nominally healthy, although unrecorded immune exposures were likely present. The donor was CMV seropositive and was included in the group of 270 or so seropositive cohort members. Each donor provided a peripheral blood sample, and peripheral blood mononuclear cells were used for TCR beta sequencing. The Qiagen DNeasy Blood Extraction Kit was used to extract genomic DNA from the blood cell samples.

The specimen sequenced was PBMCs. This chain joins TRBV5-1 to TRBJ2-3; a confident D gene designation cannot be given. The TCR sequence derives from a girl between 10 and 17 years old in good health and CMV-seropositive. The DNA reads TGCGCCAGCAGCTTGCCCCAAATGGATACGCAGTATTTT. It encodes CASSLPQMDTQYF.